Each of the 29 T cell receptor beta chains below was sequenced from the same sample in a study of cytomegalovirus exposure and HLA in healthy donors (dated by TCRdb to about 2017). Library construction relied on the immunoSEQ multiplex PCR assay. For the multiplex PCR, a mixture combining 60 forward primers for TCR Vbeta segments and 13 reverse primers for TCR Jbeta segments was used. Imported from immuneACCESS, the table was reduced by TCRdb to in-frame sequences with V and J called. These copies leave out some clones; in studies compared against another copy, an unresolved V gene accounts for under half, and the cause of the remainder is not known. The sample table shows roughly 100,000 clones, and 65% are seen once. Of the sample, approximately 21% falls within the top ten clones. Sequenced input: PBMCs. These receptors all come from a woman aged 45-65 years in good health and CMV-seropositive.

This clone came up once. This chain connects TRBV9 to TRBJ2-3; 7 bases map to TRBD2. The CDR3 runs 16 residues. With V trimmed by 0 bases and J by 1 base, 5 bases remained unmatched. Germline V gene lookup returns CDR1 SGDLS and CDR2 YYNGEE. CDR3 amino acids: CASSVATSGGTDTQYF. CDR3 nucleotides: TGTGCCAGCAGCGTAGCTACCAGCGGGGGCACAGATACGCAGTATTTT.

The CDR3 is CASSHDLGLYGYTF. DNA for the CDR3: TGCGCCAGCAGCCATGACCTGGGCCTCTATGGCTACACCTTC. V gene TRBV4-3 combines with J gene TRBJ1-2, with D unclear. V was cut by 3 bases and J by 4 bases, with 12 bases left in between. The CDR3 is 14 amino acids. The V gene's germline CDR1 is LGHNA and CDR2 YSLEER.

Worth noting for this clone: Within the sample, other DNA sequences also encode this same CDR3. The CDR3 coding sequence is TGTGCCAGCAGTGAAAGAGAGATCTCCTACAATGAGCAGTTCTTC. Translated: CASSEREISYNEQFF. This chain connects TRBV6-1 to TRBJ2-1, with D unclear. The length of the CDR3 is 15 residues. Looked up from germline, CDR1 is MNHNS and CDR2 is SASEGT. V lost 2 bases and J 0 bases, leaving 8 bases between the germline ends.

The chain recombines TRBV6-1 with TRBJ1-2; 10 bases are a match to TRBD1. The J segment lost 8 bases and the V segment lost 8 bases, leaving 11 bases of the junction unmatched. In germline, CDR1 is MNHNS, CDR2 SASEGT. This CDR3 contains 14 residues. The CDR3 loop is CASGPRQGARGYTF. The CDR3 DNA sequence: TGTGCCAGCGGACCCCGACAGGGGGCGCGAGGCTACACCTTC.

The chain joins TRBV6-6 to TRBJ1-5; no firm D call. CDR3 length: 13 amino acids. V lost 7 bases and J 0 bases, leaving 7 bases between the germline ends. The germline CDR1 and CDR2 sequences are MNHNY and SVGAGI (reference sequence). CDR3 nucleotide sequence: TGTGCCAGCACCTTATATAGCAATCAGCCCCAGCATTTT. Translated: CASTLYSNQPQHF.

Points on this clone: At the DNA level, this CDR3 is encoded by other sequences in the same sample as well. The rearrangement joins TRBV30 to TRBJ1-3; no clear D. Deletions cut 1 base from V and 0 bases from J, with 7 bases between. The germline gives CDR1 GTSNPN, CDR2 SVGIG (reference sequence). The CDR3 extends over 14 amino acids. The CDR3 protein is CAWSAADSGNTIYF. CDR3 DNA sequence: TGTGCCTGGAGTGCTGCAGACTCTGGAAACACCATATATTTT.

This rearrangement joins TRBV18 to TRBJ2-1; TRBD1 matches at 9 bases. Trimming removed 4 bases from V and 3 bases from J; junction bases left unmatched: 7. Looked up from germline, CDR1 is KGHSH and CDR2 is LQKENI. This CDR3 contains 16 residues. The CDR3 coding sequence is TGTGCCAGCTCACGCTGGGACAGGGCGAACTACAATGAGCAGTTCTTC. Translation: CASSRWDRANYNEQFF.

This rearrangement joins TRBV28 to TRBJ1-5, with 7 nucleotides matching TRBD1. The CDR3 covers 13 residues. CDR1 is MDHEN, CDR2 SYDVKM, per germline. V shed 3 bases and J 6 bases; nucleotides not matched to a gene: 2. Here the CDR3 reads CASSFRGSQPQHF. The CDR3 DNA follows: TGTGCCAGCAGTTTCAGGGGGAGTCAGCCCCAGCATTTT.

The chain combines TRBV27 with TRBJ2-3, with 8 bases identical to TRBD1. Germline-derived CDR1 and CDR2 are MNHEY and SMNVEV (reference sequence). This CDR3 spans 17 amino acids. Trimming took 2 bases from V and 1 from J; bases not matched to a gene: 8. The CDR3 spells CASSLTGGGSGTDTQYF. The CDR3 nucleotides are TGTGCCAGCAGTTTAACAGGGGGTGGTAGCGGCACAGATACGCAGTATTTT.

The chain combines TRBV9 with TRBJ1-2; 7 bases agree with TRBD1. Looked up from germline, CDR1 is SGDLS and CDR2 is YYNGEE. Germline trimming cut 0 bases from V and 7 bases from J; bases unmatched to any gene: 12. The CDR3 has 16 residues. For the CDR3, the DNA is TGTGCCAGCAGCGTAGCTAGTACAGGGGATCGGGTTGGCTACACCTTC. It codes for CASSVASTGDRVGYTF.

The chain links TRBV6-5 to TRBJ1-2, with 8 nucleotides matching TRBD1. The CDR3 runs 15 residues. Germline values: CDR1 MNHEY, CDR2 SVGAGI. J gave up 0 bases and V 6 bases, and 6 bases lay outside the gene matches. CDR3 residues: CASRSRGLTNYGYTF. Here the CDR3 DNA reads TGTGCCAGCAGATCCAGGGGGCTCACTAACTATGGCTACACCTTC.

The chain uses TRBV19 and TRBJ1-5; 8 bases align to TRBD1. CDR1 is LNHDA, CDR2 SQIVND, per germline (reference sequence). Trimming cost V 9 bases and J 6 bases; bases outside gene matches: 7. This CDR3 has 13 amino acids. CDR3: CASGQGVGQPQHF. The CDR3 bases are TGTGCCAGCGGACAGGGAGTAGGTCAGCCCCAGCATTTT.

In its sample, this clone was seen once. The V and J genes are TRBV5-6 and TRBJ1-5; D remains ambiguous. The CDR3 runs to 15 residues. Germline loops: CDR1 SGHDT, CDR2 YYEEEE. The V and J ends lost 5 bases and 0 bases respectively, with 12 bases between them. The CDR3 loop is CASSYSTYSNQPQHF. The CDR3 nucleotides read TGTGCCAGCAGTTATTCAACCTATAGCAATCAGCCCCAGCATTTT.

This chain joins TRBV28 and TRBJ1-4; 10 bases match TRBD1. Germline CDR1 MDHEN, CDR2 SYDVKM. Germline trimming cut 4 bases from V and 8 bases from J; bases unmatched to any gene: 4. CDR3 size: 14 residues. CDR3 amino acids: CASSSTGGREKLFF. DNA of the CDR3: TGTGCCAGCAGTTCGACAGGGGGCCGGGAAAAACTGTTTTTT.

To note about this clone: Compared with germline, one end of the junction differs, possibly owing to a read error. The chain couples TRBV28 to TRBJ1-2; 8 bases are a match to TRBD1. CDR1 is MDHEN, CDR2 SYDVKM, per germline. This CDR3 is 11 amino acids long. As DNA, the CDR3 is TGTGCCAGCAGTGTGGACAGGGTTCGCGCCTTC. Translation: CASSVDRVRAF.

Only one count was recorded for this clone. This rearrangement joins TRBV6-5 to TRBJ1-1; TRBD1 aligns across 7 bases. The trim removed 5 bases at V and 5 bases at J, leaving 5 bases unmatched. Germline CDR1 reads MNHEY; CDR2 reads SVGAGI. This CDR3 contains 13 residues. The CDR3 nucleotides read TGTGCCAGCAGTCGGACAGGAGGGACTGAAGCTTTCTTT. It translates to CASSRTGGTEAFF.

The chain carries TRBV14 and TRBJ1-3, with 7 bases that match TRBD1. Germline CDR1 reads SGHDN; CDR2 reads FVKESK. The CDR3 totals 16 residues. The V and J ends lost 2 bases and 5 bases, in that order; junction bases with no gene match: 9. The CDR3 DNA reads as TGTGCCAGCAGCCAACTTCCCCGGGACAGTAGAAACACCATATATTTT. Protein product: CASSQLPRDSRNTIYF.

There are a few counts of this clone. The chain uses TRBV6-1 and TRBJ2-5, with 15 bases that match TRBD2. The germline gives CDR1 MNHNS, CDR2 SASEGT. The CDR3 covers 17 residues. The junction had 8 bases not matched to a gene; V was cut back by 4 bases and J by 5 bases. The CDR3 region is CASSGGLAGGRGETQYF. The CDR3 DNA reads as TGTGCCAGCAGTGGCGGACTAGCGGGGGGGCGAGGCGAGACCCAGTACTTC.

The CDR3 loop is CASSYGQGTPSPLHF. The DNA of the CDR3 is TGTGCCAGCAGTTATGGACAGGGCACCCCGTCACCCCTCCACTTT. J is TRBJ1-6 and V is TRBV27, with TRBD1 matching over 8 bases. Germline CDR1 is MNHEY and CDR2 is SMNVEV (reference sequence). With V trimmed by 4 bases and J by 10 bases, 9 bases remained unmatched. The CDR3 consists of 15 residues.

This clone has only a few counts. This rearrangement joins TRBV5-3 to TRBJ2-5; maybe TRBD2 (6 bases). TRBV5-3 is filed as an ORF, its function uncertain. This CDR3 has 14 amino acids. Trimming took off 4 bases at V and 1 base at J, with 11 bases between the two ends. CDR3 nucleotide sequence: TGTGCCAGAAGCGACCGGGACTCCCAAGAGACCCAGTACTTC. Its translation: CARSDRDSQETQYF.

Regarding this clone: At the DNA level, this CDR3 is encoded by other sequences in the same sample as well. The CDR3, as DNA: TGTGCCTGGAGTGTACAGGGCGATTCACCCCTCCACTTT. Protein sequence: CAWSVQGDSPLHF. The gene calls are TRBV30 and TRBJ1-6; weak D call: TRBD1 (6 bases). The CDR3 covers 13 residues. V gave up 0 bases and J gave up 8 bases, with 8 bases separating them. The germline V gene encodes CDR1 GTSNPN and CDR2 SVGIG (reference sequence).

The CDR3, as DNA: TGTGCCAGCAGTTTTGTCACCCTCGGGGTTGATGAGACCCAGTACTTC. It is translated as CASSFVTLGVDETQYF. The rearrangement joins TRBV28 to TRBJ2-5, with TRBD2 as a possible D gene (5 bases). The CDR3 consists of 16 residues. Germline V CDR1 and CDR2: MDHEN, SYDVKM. Trimming left V 3 bases short and J 5 bases short, with 19 bases between.

The chain is built from TRBV5-8 and TRBJ2-3, with D possibly being TRBD2 (7 bases). Germline V gene sequence: CDR1 SGHTS, CDR2 YDEGEE. The CDR3 totals 12 residues. V gave up 7 bases and J gave up 6 bases, with 12 bases separating them. The CDR3 here is CASGGASDTQYF. CDR3 bases: TGTGCCAGCGGGGGGGCCTCGGATACGCAGTATTTT.

The chain links TRBV7-9 to TRBJ1-5; 8 bases map to TRBD1. V lost 0 bases to trimming and J lost 7 bases; unmatched junction nucleotides: 5. This CDR3 is 15 amino acids long. Germline loops: CDR1 SEHNR, CDR2 FQNEAQ (reference sequence). CDR3 in DNA: TGTGCCAGCAGCTTAGCGGCAGGGGGCGGACAGCCCCAGCATTTT. It yields the protein CASSLAAGGGQPQHF.

The gene calls are TRBV11-1 and TRBJ2-5, with D maybe TRBD1 (6 bases). There are 14 residues in the CDR3. Per germline, CDR1 SGHAT and CDR2 FQDESV (reference sequence). Trimming took off 5 bases at V and 0 bases at J, with 10 bases between the two ends. The DNA for the CDR3 is TGTGCCAGCAGCGCGACAGGCTACCAAGAGACCCAGTACTTC. Encoded protein: CASSATGYQETQYF.

This sequence joins TRBV15 and TRBJ2-2; the match to TRBD1 covers 8 bases. The CDR3 is 14 residues long. Trimming took 5 bases from V and 4 from J; bases not matched to a gene: 3. Germline V gene lookup returns CDR1 LNHNV and CDR2 YYDKDF (reference sequence). CDR3 in amino acids: CATSGDRGTGELFF. CDR3 sequence (DNA): TGTGCCACCAGCGGCGACAGGGGCACCGGGGAGCTGTTTTTT.

This clone was picked up a small number of times. The chain couples TRBV7-6 to TRBJ2-2, with a weak D call TRBD2 (6 bases). Germline CDR1 reads SGHVS; CDR2 reads FNYEAQ. The CDR3 has 15 amino acids. Trimming pared 3 bases from V and 8 bases from J, leaving 16 bases between. The chain's CDR3 is CASSFWGVAEGELFF. The CDR3 DNA is TGTGCCAGCAGCTTTTGGGGGGTCGCTGAGGGGGAGCTGTTTTTT. Together with reference TRBV7-6 and TRBJ2-2, the CDR3 gives the full variable domain: GAGVSQSPRYKVTKRGQDVALRCDPISGHVSLYWYRQALGQGPEFLTYFNYEAQQDKSGLPNDRFSAERPEGSISTLTIQRTEQRDSAMYRCASSFWGVAEGELFFGEGSRLTVL.

The genes are TRBV19 and TRBJ2-5, with 14 bases aligning to TRBD2. V was pared by 8 bases and J by 4 bases, with 6 bases of the junction left unmatched. The CDR3 extends over 15 amino acids. The germline gives CDR1 LNHDA, CDR2 SQIVND (reference sequence). The CDR3, as DNA: TGTGCCAGTGGCGGACTAGCGGGGGGAGGAGAGACCCAGTACTTC. It translates to CASGGLAGGGETQYF.

This chain joins TRBV6-6 and TRBJ1-1; D gene unclear. The ends were cut back, 4 bases at V and 0 bases at J, with 12 bases in the middle. Per the germline V gene, CDR1 is MNHNY and CDR2 is SVGAGI (reference sequence). The CDR3 spans 15 residues. CDR3 bases: TGTGCCAGCAGTTTGACACGGAACATGAACACTGAAGCTTTCTTT. As protein: CASSLTRNMNTEAFF.